Sequencing of this T cell receptor (beta chain) was carried out in a study of cytomegalovirus exposure and HLA in healthy donors. TCRdb's copy holds only in-frame clones and misses some; the assay was immunoSEQ multiplex PCR. Of 150,000 to 200,000 clones listed, roughly 86% were seen once; the top ten hold 1.4% to 1.5%. Per the germline V gene, CDR1 is SGHDT and CDR2 is YYEEEE. The V end lost 7 bases, the J end lost 2 bases, and 16 bases lay between the germline ends. The CDR3 extends over 14 amino acids. The sample taken for sequencing was PBMCs. This clonotype was obtained from a young woman in good health and CMV-seronegative. J is TRBJ2-7 and V is TRBV5-6; D possibly corresponds to TRBD2 (6 bases). CDR3 DNA: TGTGCCAGCCGGGACTCCCTATCCCCCTACGAGCAGTACTTC. Protein product: CASRDSLSPYEQYF.